The 31 T cell receptor beta chains presented below share a single source sample, sequenced in a study of blood T cell repertoires in COVID-19. TCRdb's table, derived via immunoSEQ multiplex PCR, lists solely in-frame clones and lacks some. Of around 260,000 clones detected, around nine tenths appear once; the ten largest clones hold roughly 9.8%. The sample comprised peripheral blood. The receptors stem from a man aged 35-49 years who had recovered from COVID-19.

The rearrangement links TRBV2 to TRBJ1-4; TRBD1 matches 9 bases. CDR1 is SNHLY, CDR2 FYNNEI, per germline. Trimming removed 7 bases from V and 6 bases from J; junction bases left unmatched: 3. The CDR3 length is 13 residues. Here the CDR3 DNA reads TGTGCCAGCATCCGGGACAGGGATGAAAAACTGTTTTTT. Residues: CASIRDRDEKLFF.

This sequence joins TRBV25-1 and TRBJ2-4, with 9 bases matching TRBD2. This CDR3 has 14 amino acids. From germline, CDR1 is MGHDK and CDR2 SYGVNS. The V gene end was trimmed by 3 bases and the J gene end by 9 bases; junction bases not matched to a gene: 6. CDR3 sequence: CASSELAGFGIQYF. The CDR3 DNA follows: TGTGCCAGCAGTGAGCTAGCGGGGTTCGGCATTCAGTACTTC.

The chain combines TRBV18 with TRBJ1-3, with D maybe TRBD1 (5 bases). V lost 6 bases, J lost 0 bases, and 12 bases lay in between. The germline V gene has CDR1 KGHSH and CDR2 LQKENI. The CDR3 runs to 15 residues. CDR3 sequence: CASSPTGYSGNTIYF. CDR3 DNA: TGTGCCAGCTCCCCCACAGGTTACTCTGGAAACACCATATATTTT.

This sequence joins TRBV29-1 and TRBJ1-2; no firm D call. The CDR3 totals 16 residues. V was shortened by 3 bases and J by 5 bases, with 22 bases between the two germline ends. Germline CDR1 and CDR2: SQVTM and ANQGSEA. This CDR3 is CSVDTPGGPVRYGYTF. CDR3 sequence (DNA): TGCAGCGTTGACACCCCCGGCGGGCCTGTTCGTTATGGCTACACCTTC.

This chain joins TRBV7-2 and TRBJ2-1; D is possibly TRBD2 (7 bases). The CDR3 runs 15 residues. Germline CDR1 reads SGHTA; CDR2 reads FQGNSA. Trimming took off 1 base at V and 7 bases at J, with 14 bases between the two ends. The CDR3: CASSLVAGAGNEQFF. In nucleotides, the CDR3 is TGTGCCAGCAGCTTAGTCGCGGGGGCCGGGAATGAGCAGTTCTTC.

V is TRBV19 and J is TRBJ2-4, with D tentatively TRBD2 (6 bases). V lost 6 bases, J lost 12 bases, and 15 bases lay in between. The length of the CDR3 is 12 residues. Germline V gives CDR1 LNHDA, CDR2 SQIVND (reference sequence). CDR3 sequence: CASRGTFGSQYF. The DNA of the CDR3 is TGTGCCAGTAGGGGGACTTTCGGGAGTCAGTACTTC.

This clone has at least ten counts. The CDR3 region has the DNA TGTGCCAGCAGTACTAATAATGAAAAACTGTTTTTT. Protein product: CASSTNNEKLFF. The rearrangement uses TRBV6-5 and TRBJ1-4; D uncertain. This CDR3 has 12 residues. Germline V gene data show CDR1 as MNHEY and CDR2 as SVGAGI. The V end lost 5 bases, the J end lost 4 bases, and 5 bases lay between the germline ends.

The chain combines TRBV6-5 with TRBJ1-2; no firm D call. From germline, CDR1 is MNHEY and CDR2 SVGAGI. The V end lost 0 bases, the J end lost 2 bases, and 10 bases lay between the germline ends. The CDR3 consists of 15 residues. The CDR3 DNA reads as TGTGCCAGCAGTTACTCGCCAGCGGGGAACTATGGCTACACCTTC. Its protein is CASSYSPAGNYGYTF.

The V call is TRBV7-2, the J call TRBJ2-6; TRBD2 aligns across 10 bases. The CDR3 loop spans 16 amino acids. Germline V gene data show CDR1 as SGHTA and CDR2 as FQGNSA. The ends lost 3 bases at V and 2 bases at J; junction bases unmatched: 1. The CDR3 reads CASSFSGRPGANVLTF. The CDR3 DNA follows: TGTGCCAGCAGCTTTAGCGGGAGGCCTGGGGCCAACGTCCTGACTTTC.

The gene calls are TRBV9 and TRBJ2-5; 12 nucleotides align to TRBD2. CDR3 length: 18 amino acids. Germline CDR1 is SGDLS and CDR2 is YYNGEE. Losses at the gene ends were 0 bases for V and 2 bases for J; bases not matched to a gene: 8. CDR3 sequence (DNA): TGTGCCAGCAGCGTAGTGTCTAGCGGGGGGGCCATGCAAGAGACCCAGTACTTC. Translation: CASSVVSSGGAMQETQYF.

The chain has TRBV5-1 and TRBJ1-1; the match to TRBD1 covers 11 bases. This CDR3 is built from 16 residues. V lost 3 bases to trimming and J lost 5 bases; unmatched junction nucleotides: 9. Germline V gene lookup returns CDR1 SGHRS and CDR2 YFSETQ. The CDR3 nucleotides read TGCGCCAGCAGCTCCAGTGGACAGGGGGCGCATACTGAAGCTTTCTTT. Its protein product is CASSSSGQGAHTEAFF.

CDR3 in amino acids: CSVRQGAGETQYF. The CDR3, as DNA: TGCAGCGTAAGACAGGGGGCCGGAGAGACCCAGTACTTC. The rearrangement joins TRBV29-1 to TRBJ2-5; TRBD1 aligns across 10 bases. The CDR3 covers 13 residues. V dropped 6 bases and J dropped 4; count of bases not matched to a gene: 5. Germline CDR1 is SQVTM and CDR2 is ANQGSEA.

The chain uses TRBV19 and TRBJ1-2; no definite D call. Per the germline V gene, CDR1 is LNHDA and CDR2 is SQIVND (reference sequence). The CDR3 length is 15 residues. The ends were cut back, 5 bases at V and 4 bases at J, with 17 bases in the middle. Written as DNA, the CDR3 is TGTGCCAGTAGTTCACGGTGGGGAGAGAGCTATGGCTACACCTTC. This translates into CASSSRWGESYGYTF.

The chain is built from TRBV2 and TRBJ2-1, with 12 bases matching TRBD2. J lost 2 bases, V lost 6 bases, and 5 bases had no gene match. The CDR3 has 16 amino acids. Germline CDR1 reads SNHLY; CDR2 reads FYNNEI. The CDR3 protein is CASRASGRVTYNEQFF. In DNA, the CDR3 is TGTGCCAGCAGGGCTAGCGGGAGGGTTACCTACAATGAGCAGTTCTTC.

Only a few counts were recorded for this clone. The chain is built from TRBV13 and TRBJ1-1; 8 bases agree with TRBD1. CDR1 PRHDT and CDR2 FYEKMQ come from the germline V gene (reference sequence). This CDR3 has 12 amino acids. The V segment lost 5 bases and the J segment 11 bases; nucleotides outside the gene matches: 7. CDR3 sequence: CASSTRGRAAFF. The CDR3 coding sequence is TGTGCCAGCAGCACCAGGGGGCGGGCGGCTTTCTTT.

CDR3 sequence (DNA): TGCGCCAGCAGCTTGGGGTCGCTAGCGGGGAACGAGCAGTTCTTC. Encoded protein: CASSLGSLAGNEQFF. This sequence joins TRBV5-1 and TRBJ2-1; TRBD2 agrees at 9 bases. Germline V gene data show CDR1 as SGHRS and CDR2 as YFSETQ. V was clipped by 0 bases and J by 10 bases; unmatched bases: 8. There are 15 residues in the CDR3.

The chain links TRBV3-1 (or the pseudogene TRBV3-2) to TRBJ1-6, with a weak D call TRBD1 (6 bases). The CDR3 is 14 amino acids. Germline V gene data show CDR1 as LGHDT and CDR2 as YNNKEL (reference sequence). With 0 bases removed from V and 14 bases from J, the gap between germline ends came to 14 bases. The CDR3 DNA reads TGTGCCAGCAGCCAAGATTTCAGGGGTGTAGCCCTCCACTTT. Translation gives CASSQDFRGVALHF.

This chain joins TRBV18 and TRBJ1-1; 9 bases agree with TRBD1. This CDR3 has 18 amino acids. CDR1 is KGHSH, CDR2 LQKENI, per germline. V trimming: 1 base; J trimming: 0 bases; junction bases outside the gene matches: 9. Written as DNA, the CDR3 is TGTGCCAGCTCACCACTCCGACAGGGGGAAGGTATGAACACTGAAGCTTTCTTT. This encodes CASSPLRQGEGMNTEAFF.

This clone has more than one count but fewer than ten. The V gene is TRBV5-1, the J gene TRBJ2-1, with D perhaps TRBD1 (5 bases). The CDR3 is made up of 14 amino acids. Deletions cut 5 bases from V and 10 bases from J, with 19 bases between. Germline CDR1 and CDR2: SGHRS and YFSETQ. DNA of the CDR3: TGCGCCAGCAGGGTAGCAATATTGGGGCAAGAGCAGTTCTTC. Its protein is CASRVAILGQEQFF.

Details on this clone: The sample contains more than one DNA sequence encoding this CDR3. The J gene is TRBJ2-7, the V gene TRBV18, with D possibly being TRBD2 (5 bases). The germline V gene encodes CDR1 KGHSH and CDR2 LQKENI. V dropped 2 bases and J dropped 1 base, with 9 bases sitting between them. This CDR3 spans 14 amino acids. The CDR3 DNA reads as TGTGCCAGCTCACCAGCGGGCAGGTCCTACGAGCAGTACTTC. This encodes CASSPAGRSYEQYF.

The chain couples TRBV6-2 or TRBV6-3 to TRBJ2-7; 14 bases are a match to TRBD2. This CDR3 contains 16 residues. Per germline, CDR1 MNHEY and CDR2 SVGEGT. J lost 3 bases, V lost 3 bases, and 4 bases had no gene match. The CDR3 nucleotides read TGTGCCAGCAGTTATTCCGGACTAGCGGGAGGCTACGAGCAGTACTTC. It codes for CASSYSGLAGGYEQYF.

The chain couples TRBV9 to TRBJ2-1; 11 bases map to TRBD2. The CDR3 is 16 amino acids. Germline-derived CDR1 and CDR2 are SGDLS and YYNGEE. V lost 3 bases, J lost 3 bases, and 5 bases stayed unmatched. CDR3 amino acids: CASSGEGTSGYNEQFF. The CDR3 nucleotides read TGTGCCAGCAGCGGGGAGGGGACTAGCGGCTACAATGAGCAGTTCTTC.

The chain joins TRBV5-1 to TRBJ1-2; 10 nucleotides align to TRBD1. CDR3 length: 16 residues. V gave up 2 bases and J gave up 5 bases; unmatched junction bases: 9. Germline values: CDR1 SGHRS, CDR2 YFSETQ. The CDR3 here is CASSFLTTGGVYGYTF. DNA of the CDR3: TGCGCCAGCAGCTTCCTAACGACAGGGGGCGTGTATGGCTACACCTTC.

The chain couples TRBV2 to TRBJ2-7, with 15 positions matching TRBD2. Germline CDR1 and CDR2: SNHLY and FYNNEI. V gave up 4 bases and J gave up 4 bases; unmatched junction bases: 8. The CDR3 extends over 17 amino acids. CDR3 in DNA: TGTGCCAGCAGTGGCGGAACCGGGACTAGCGGGAGGTACGAGCAGTACTTC. Translation: CASSGGTGTSGRYEQYF. Variable domain in full (rest from reference TRBV2 and TRBJ2-7): EPEVTQTPSHQVTQMGQEVILRCVPISNHLYFYWYRQILGQKVEFLVSFYNNEISEKSEIFDDQFSVERPDGSNFTLKIRSTKLEDSAMYFCASSGGTGTSGRYEQYFGPGTRLTVT.

The V gene is TRBV6-1, the J gene TRBJ2-5; 9 bases align to TRBD1. The germline gives CDR1 MNHNS, CDR2 SASEGT. V was pared by 3 bases and J by 8 bases, with 13 bases of the junction left unmatched. The CDR3 is made up of 16 amino acids. The CDR3 DNA reads TGTGCCAGCAGTGATCTCACAGGGGGCATTGCAAGAACCCAGTACTTC. It specifies CASSDLTGGIARTQYF.

The chain links TRBV3-1 (or the pseudogene TRBV3-2) to TRBJ2-1, with 11 bases aligning to TRBD2. With 0 bases clipped from V and 6 bases from J, the junction kept 10 bases outside the gene matches. The CDR3 totals 18 residues. CDR1 is LGHDT and CDR2 is YNNKEL in the germline V gene (reference sequence). The CDR3 sequence: CASSQDPFDSGRGNEQFF. The CDR3 nucleotides are TGTGCCAGCAGCCAAGATCCCTTTGATAGCGGGAGGGGCAATGAGCAGTTCTTC.

The chain employs TRBV7-2 and TRBJ2-7, with D hard to call. This CDR3 has 13 residues. The V and J ends lost 5 bases and 6 bases respectively, with 14 bases between them. The germline CDR1 and CDR2 sequences are SGHTA and FQGNSA. In DNA, the CDR3 is TGTGCCAGCAGCGACCTACTAAGGTTCGAGCAGTACTTC. This gives the protein CASSDLLRFEQYF.

V and J are TRBV4-1 and TRBJ1-2, with D perhaps matching TRBD1 (6 bases). Trimming left V 5 bases short and J 0 bases short, with 16 bases between. In germline, CDR1 is MGHRA, CDR2 YSYEKL. The length of the CDR3 is 16 residues. CDR3 DNA: TGCGCCAGCAGCTTAACGACAGGAGATTCTAACTATGGCTACACCTTC. Its translation is CASSLTTGDSNYGYTF.

This chain links TRBV5-4 with TRBJ1-2, with D hard to call. CDR1 and CDR2 from the germline V gene are SGHNT and YYREEE (reference sequence). V dropped 4 bases and J dropped 8 bases, with 9 bases sitting between them. The CDR3 spans 11 residues. The CDR3 coding sequence is TGTGCCAGCAGCACGCCGGGGGGCTACACCTTC. It codes for CASSTPGGYTF.

V usage is TRBV3-1 (or the pseudogene TRBV3-2) and J usage is TRBJ2-1; 10 bases are shared with TRBD2. Per the germline V gene, CDR1 is LGHDT and CDR2 is YNNKEL (reference sequence). The CDR3 runs to 16 residues. The J segment lost 10 bases and the V segment lost 4 bases, leaving 13 bases of the junction unmatched. CDR3 in DNA: TGTGCCAGCAGCCGTCGACCTAGCGGGGGTACTGGGGAGCAGTTCTTC. This codes for CASSRRPSGGTGEQFF.

The chain is built from TRBV5-1 and TRBJ1-2, with 7 bases that match TRBD1. The trim removed 4 bases at V and 0 bases at J, leaving 6 bases unmatched. Germline loops: CDR1 SGHRS, CDR2 YFSETQ. The CDR3 runs to 15 residues. This CDR3 reads CASSQRTGANYGYTF. The CDR3 DNA sequence: TGCGCCAGCAGCCAACGGACAGGAGCTAACTATGGCTACACCTTC. Drawing the rest from reference TRBV5-1 and TRBJ1-2, the complete variable domain is KAGVTQTPRYLIKTRGQQVTLSCSPISGHRSVSWYQQTPGQGLQFLFEYFSETQRNKGNFPGRFSGRQFSNSRSEMNVSTLELGDSALYLCASSQRTGANYGYTFGSGTRLTVV.